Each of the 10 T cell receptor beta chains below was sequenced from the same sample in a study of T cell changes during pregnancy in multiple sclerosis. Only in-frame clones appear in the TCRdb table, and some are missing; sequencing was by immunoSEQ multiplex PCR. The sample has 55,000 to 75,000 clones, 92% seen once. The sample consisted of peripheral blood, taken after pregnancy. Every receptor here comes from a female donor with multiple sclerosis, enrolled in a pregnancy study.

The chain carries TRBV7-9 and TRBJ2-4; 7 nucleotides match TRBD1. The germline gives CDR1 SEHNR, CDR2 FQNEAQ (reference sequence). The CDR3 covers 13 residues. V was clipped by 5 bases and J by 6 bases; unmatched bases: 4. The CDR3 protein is CASSVGTANIQYF. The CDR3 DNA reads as TGTGCCAGCAGCGTAGGGACAGCAAACATTCAGTACTTC. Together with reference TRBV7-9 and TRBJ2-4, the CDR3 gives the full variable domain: DTGVSQNPRHKITKRGQNVTFRCDPISEHNRLYWYRQTLGQGPEFLTYFQNEAQLEKSRLLSDRFSAERPKGSFSTLEIQRTEQGDSAMYLCASSVGTANIQYFGAGTRLSVL.

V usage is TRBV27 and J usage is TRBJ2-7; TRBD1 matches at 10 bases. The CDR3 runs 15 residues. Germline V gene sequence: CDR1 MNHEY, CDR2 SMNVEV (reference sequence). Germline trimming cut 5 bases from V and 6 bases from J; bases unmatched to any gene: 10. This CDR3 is CASSRRGTGVGEQYF. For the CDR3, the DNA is TGTGCCAGCAGTCGACGGGGGACAGGGGTCGGCGAGCAGTACTTC.

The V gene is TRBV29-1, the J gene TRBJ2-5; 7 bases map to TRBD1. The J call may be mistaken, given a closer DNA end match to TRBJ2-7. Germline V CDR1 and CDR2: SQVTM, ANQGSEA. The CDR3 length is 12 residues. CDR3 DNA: TGCAGCGTCCTCGGGACAGCATACGAGCAGTACTTC. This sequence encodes CSVLGTAYEQYF.

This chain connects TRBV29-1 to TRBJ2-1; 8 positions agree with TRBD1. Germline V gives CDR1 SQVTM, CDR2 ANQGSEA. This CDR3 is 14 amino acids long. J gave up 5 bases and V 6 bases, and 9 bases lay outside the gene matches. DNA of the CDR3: TGCAGCGTCGTAAACAGGGGGTTTCACAATGAGCAGTTCTTC. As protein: CSVVNRGFHNEQFF.

The DNA of the CDR3 is TGTGCCAGCAGAGTGAGCTCCTACAATGAGCAGTTCTTC. Its protein is CASRVSSYNEQFF. The chain recombines TRBV27 with TRBJ2-1; no definite D call. From germline, CDR1 is MNHEY and CDR2 SMNVEV (reference sequence). V lost 6 bases and J 0 bases, leaving 6 bases between the germline ends. CDR3 size: 13 residues.

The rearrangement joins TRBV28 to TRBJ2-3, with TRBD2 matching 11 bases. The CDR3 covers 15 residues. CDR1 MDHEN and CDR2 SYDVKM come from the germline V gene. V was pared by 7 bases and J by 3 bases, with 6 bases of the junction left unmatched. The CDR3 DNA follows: TGTGCCAGCACCGTACTAGCGGGAGATACAGATACGCAGTATTTT. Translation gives CASTVLAGDTDTQYF.

CDR3 protein: CAISRLAGGTNEQFF. The CDR3 DNA follows: TGTGCCATCAGTCGACTAGCGGGAGGTACAAATGAGCAGTTCTTC. The chain recombines TRBV10-3 with TRBJ2-1; 13 nucleotides align to TRBD2. This CDR3 spans 15 amino acids. With V trimmed by 5 bases and J by 7 bases, 5 bases remained unmatched. Germline CDR1 and CDR2: ENHRY and SYGVKD.

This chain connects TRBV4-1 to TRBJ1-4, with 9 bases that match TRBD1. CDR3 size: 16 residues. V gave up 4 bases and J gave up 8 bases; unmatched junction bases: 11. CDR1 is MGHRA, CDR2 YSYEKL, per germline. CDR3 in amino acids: CASSPEAQGAMEKLFF. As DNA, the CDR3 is TGCGCCAGCAGCCCTGAAGCACAGGGGGCGATGGAAAAACTGTTTTTT.

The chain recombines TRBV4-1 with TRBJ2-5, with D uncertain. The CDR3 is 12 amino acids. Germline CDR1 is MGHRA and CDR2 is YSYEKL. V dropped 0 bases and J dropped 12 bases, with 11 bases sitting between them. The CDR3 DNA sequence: TGCGCCAGCAGCCAAGATCTAGTCCCAGAGTACTTC. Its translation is CASSQDLVPEYF.

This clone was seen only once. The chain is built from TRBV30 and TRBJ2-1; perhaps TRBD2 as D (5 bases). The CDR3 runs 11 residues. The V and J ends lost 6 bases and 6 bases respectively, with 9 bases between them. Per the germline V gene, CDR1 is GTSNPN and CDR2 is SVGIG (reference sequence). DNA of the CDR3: TGTGCCTGCACTAGGGCCAATGAGCAGTTCTTC. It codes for CACTRANEQFF.